The rows below give T cell receptor beta chains drawn from one sample of a study of T-cell reconstitution after alpha-beta-depleted transplantation in children. Each CDR3 protein gets one entry after TCRdb re-called the PCR reads with MiXCR. The sample holds about 200,000 distinct CDR3 sequences, about 6.6% seen once. The starting material was PBMCs, obtained before TCRalphabeta/CD19-depleted stem cell transplant. These receptors came from a boy between 2 and 10 years old with acute lymphoblastic leukemia, due to receive a stem cell transplant. CDR3s include the opening cysteine and the closing phenylalanine or tryptophan. The order of the fields is V gene, J gene, CDR3 length, CDR3 protein.

TRBV28	TRBJ2-7	14	CASNGGGSYYEQYF
TRBV6-2/TRBV6-3	TRBJ2-3	14	CASSYVTSTDTQYF
TRBV28	TRBJ1-1	13	CASSFPGHPEAFF
TRBV29-1	TRBJ1-1	14	CSVPTRQGGTEAFF
TRBV6-2/TRBV6-3	TRBJ2-1	12	CASRDAPNEQFF
TRBV12-3/TRBV12-4	TRBJ2-5	14	CASSSQGVQETQYF
TRBV6-5	TRBJ2-3	16	CASRRTGRPGTDTQYF
TRBV7-2	TRBJ2-5	16	CASSFCAYRAKETQYF
TRBV13	TRBJ2-7	14	CASSRAEGDYEQYF
TRBV18	TRBJ1-5	15	CASSPAGGGNQPQHF
TRBV4-3	TRBJ1-1	14	CASSQVSGNTEAFF
TRBV20-1	TRBJ2-7	16	CSARSGGLAGLYEQYF
TRBV29-1	TRBJ1-5	13	CSFGPGSNQPQHF
TRBV5-1	TRBJ1-2	16	CASSLPSSTGGYGYTF
TRBV25-1	TRBJ2-3	15	CASSESTGGTDTQYF
TRBV4-3	TRBJ2-3	12	CASSQGADTQYF
TRBV28	TRBJ2-3	15	CASITSGGGFDTQYF
TRBV6-1	TRBJ1-5	15	CASSEAWGYNQPQHF
TRBV11-2	TRBJ2-5	16	CASSSVKSGNQETQYF
TRBV20-1	TRBJ2-4	14	CSASQGALKNIQYF
TRBV29-1	TRBJ2-5	13	CSARDSTQETQYF
TRBV6-2/TRBV6-3	TRBJ2-1	12	CASSYIQGKQFF
TRBV2	TRBJ2-2	15	CASRTAGVGTGELFF
TRBV6-2/TRBV6-3	TRBJ1-3	15	CASTDGGRARNTIYF
TRBV2	TRBJ2-7	14	CASTGGTGGREQYF
TRBV6-2/TRBV6-3	TRBJ1-5	15	CASSYQGYSNQPQHF
TRBV12-3/TRBV12-4	TRBJ1-1	14	CASSSGPVNTEAFF
TRBV7-9	TRBJ1-3	14	CASSLDGTGNTIYF
TRBV6-5	TRBJ2-1	17	CASSYSGFGGNYNEQFF
TRBV28	TRBJ2-5	16	CASSNSDRGLIETQYF
TRBV10-3	TRBJ2-5	15	CAISSRGTVLETQYF
TRBV20-1	TRBJ1-5	12	CSSRQGDQPQHF
TRBV19	TRBJ1-2	13	CASSIVSGDGYTF
TRBV20-1	TRBJ2-1	17	CSARALDSGRSYNEQFF
TRBV12-3/TRBV12-4	TRBJ1-5	15	CASRWDSSSNQPQHF
TRBV30	TRBJ1-5	13	CAWSRGLDQPQHF
TRBV18	TRBJ1-1	16	CASSPRPQGPGTEAFF
TRBV11-2	TRBJ2-2	13	CASSLVPVGELFF
TRBV28	TRBJ2-3	14	CASMPTEGTDTQYF
TRBV11-3	TRBJ2-5	14	CASSGREYQETQYF
TRBV15	TRBJ2-3	17	CATSRDRDGAGTDTQYF
TRBV28	TRBJ1-4	14	CASSSGNMGEKLFF
TRBV13	TRBJ1-1	16	CASSTRRRPTRTEAFF
TRBV11-2	TRBJ1-1	14	CASSSDGGLTEAFF
TRBV7-2	TRBJ2-5	14	CASSPLWGQETQYF
TRBV5-1	TRBJ1-1	16	CASSAGTGWVNTEAFF
TRBV7-2	TRBJ2-2	12	CASRPFTGELFF
TRBV7-2	TRBJ1-1	14	CASTGFAGATEAFF
TRBV4-3	TRBJ2-1	17	CASSLYSGGASYNEQFF
TRBV11-2	TRBJ2-3	10	CASSLTTQYF
TRBV5-1	TRBJ2-1	16	CASSLASGGAGSEQFF
TRBV11-2	TRBJ1-1	16	CASSLHSDSPNTEAFF
TRBV29-1	TRBJ1-3	15	CSVASDRTSGNTIYF
TRBV18	TRBJ1-2	13	CASSPATLVGYTF
TRBV20-1	TRBJ1-6	12	CSVTTGSGPLHF
TRBV7-2	TRBJ1-2	13	CASSLGATYGYTF
TRBV4-3	TRBJ2-3	16	CASSQDSENPTDTQYF
TRBV11-2	TRBJ2-1	15	CASSLDLDSYNEQFF
TRBV7-2	TRBJ1-2	14	CASSMEEGIYGYTF